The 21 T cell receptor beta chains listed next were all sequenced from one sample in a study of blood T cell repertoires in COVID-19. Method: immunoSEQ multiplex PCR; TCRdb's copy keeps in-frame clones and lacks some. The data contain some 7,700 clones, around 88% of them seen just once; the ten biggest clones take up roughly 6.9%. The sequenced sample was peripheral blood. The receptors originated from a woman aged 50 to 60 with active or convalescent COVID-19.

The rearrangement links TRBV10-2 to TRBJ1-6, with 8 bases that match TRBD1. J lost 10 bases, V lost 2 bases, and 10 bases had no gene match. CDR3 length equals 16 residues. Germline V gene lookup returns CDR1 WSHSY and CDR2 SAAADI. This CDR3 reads CASSEGFRQGNSPLHF. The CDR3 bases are TGCGCCAGCAGTGAGGGTTTTAGACAGGGGAACTCACCCCTCCACTTT.

In DNA form, the CDR3 reads TGTGCCAGCAGTAGAACAGGGTACACCGGGGAGCTGTTTTTT. It specifies CASSRTGYTGELFF. The gene calls are TRBV6-5 and TRBJ2-2; possible D gene TRBD1, 6 bases. Deletions cut 5 bases from V and 3 bases from J, with 10 bases between. Germline V CDR1 and CDR2: MNHEY, SVGAGI. This CDR3 region has 14 residues.

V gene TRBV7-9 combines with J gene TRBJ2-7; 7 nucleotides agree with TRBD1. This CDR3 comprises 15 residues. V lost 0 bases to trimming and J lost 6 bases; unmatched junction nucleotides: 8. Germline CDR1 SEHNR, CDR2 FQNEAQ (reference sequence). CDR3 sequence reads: CASSLAAGGSAEQYF. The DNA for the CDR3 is TGTGCCAGCAGCTTAGCGGCAGGGGGATCAGCCGAGCAGTACTTC.

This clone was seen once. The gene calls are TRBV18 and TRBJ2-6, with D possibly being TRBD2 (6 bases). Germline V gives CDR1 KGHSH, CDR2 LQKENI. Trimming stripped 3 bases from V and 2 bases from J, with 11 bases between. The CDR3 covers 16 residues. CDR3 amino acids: CASSPVGGTGANVLTF. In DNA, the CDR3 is TGTGCCAGCTCACCTGTTGGGGGGACTGGGGCCAACGTCCTGACTTTC. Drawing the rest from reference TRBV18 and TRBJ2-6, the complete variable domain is NAGVMQNPRHLVRRRGQEARLRCSPMKGHSHVYWYRQLPEEGLKFMVYLQKENIIDESGMPKERFSAEFPKEGPSILRIQQVVRGDSAAYFCASSPVGGTGANVLTFGAGSRLTVL.

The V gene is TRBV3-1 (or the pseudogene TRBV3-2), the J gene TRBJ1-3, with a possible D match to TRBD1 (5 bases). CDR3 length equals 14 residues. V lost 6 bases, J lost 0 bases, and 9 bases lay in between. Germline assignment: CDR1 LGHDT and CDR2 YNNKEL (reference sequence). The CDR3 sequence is CASSRQTSGNTIYF. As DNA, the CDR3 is TGTGCCAGCAGTAGACAGACCTCTGGAAACACCATATATTTT.

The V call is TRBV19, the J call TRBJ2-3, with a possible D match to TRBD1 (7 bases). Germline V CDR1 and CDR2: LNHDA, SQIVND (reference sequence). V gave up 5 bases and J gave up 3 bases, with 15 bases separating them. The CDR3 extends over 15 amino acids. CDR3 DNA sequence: TGTGCCAGTAGTCCTCAGACAGGGACTACAGATACGCAGTATTTT. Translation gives CASSPQTGTTDTQYF. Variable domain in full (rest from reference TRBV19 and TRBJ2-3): DGGITQSPKYLFRKEGQNVTLSCEQNLNHDAMYWYRQDPGQGLRLIYYSQIVNDFQKGDIAEGYSVSREKKESFPLTVTSAQKNPTAFYLCASSPQTGTTDTQYFGPGTRLTVL.

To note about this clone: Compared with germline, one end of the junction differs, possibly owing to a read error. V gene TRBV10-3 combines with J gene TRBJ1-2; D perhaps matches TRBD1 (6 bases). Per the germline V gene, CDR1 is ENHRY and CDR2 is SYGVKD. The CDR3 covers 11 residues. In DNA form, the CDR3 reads TGTGCCATCAGTGAGGGATGGACAGATCACTTC. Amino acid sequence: CAISEGWTDHF.

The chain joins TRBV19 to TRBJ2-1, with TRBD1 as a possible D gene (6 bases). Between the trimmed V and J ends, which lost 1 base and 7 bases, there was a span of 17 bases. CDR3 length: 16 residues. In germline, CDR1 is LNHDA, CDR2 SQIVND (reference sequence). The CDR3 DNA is TGTGCCAGTAGTATAGGTAAGGGGGTGCTCGGGAATGAGCAGTTCTTC. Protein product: CASSIGKGVLGNEQFF.

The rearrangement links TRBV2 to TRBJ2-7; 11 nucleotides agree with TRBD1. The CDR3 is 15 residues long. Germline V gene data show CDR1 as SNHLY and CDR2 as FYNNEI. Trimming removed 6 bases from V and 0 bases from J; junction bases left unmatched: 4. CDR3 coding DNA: TGTGCCAGCAGGGTTGGGACAGGGGGCTCCTACGAGCAGTACTTC. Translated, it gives CASRVGTGGSYEQYF.

The CDR3 DNA reads TGCAGCGTGCGGACTAGCGGGAGCACAGATACGCAGTATTTT. It yields the protein CSVRTSGSTDTQYF. This chain joins TRBV29-1 and TRBJ2-3, with TRBD2 matching over 11 bases. CDR3 length equals 14 residues. The V gene's germline CDR1 is SQVTM and CDR2 ANQGSEA. With 6 bases clipped from V and 0 bases from J, the junction kept 2 bases outside the gene matches.

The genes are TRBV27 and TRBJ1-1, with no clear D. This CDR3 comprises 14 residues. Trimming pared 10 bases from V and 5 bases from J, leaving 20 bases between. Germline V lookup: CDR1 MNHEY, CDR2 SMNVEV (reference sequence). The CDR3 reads CATRPGFERTEAFF. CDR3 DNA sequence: TGTGCCACCCGTCCAGGCTTCGAAAGAACTGAAGCTTTCTTT.

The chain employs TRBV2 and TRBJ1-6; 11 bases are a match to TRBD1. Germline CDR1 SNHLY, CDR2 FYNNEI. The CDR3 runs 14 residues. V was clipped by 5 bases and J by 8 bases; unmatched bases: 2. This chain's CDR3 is CASSWDRGDSPLHF. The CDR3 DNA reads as TGTGCCAGCAGTTGGGACAGGGGGGATTCACCCCTCCACTTT.

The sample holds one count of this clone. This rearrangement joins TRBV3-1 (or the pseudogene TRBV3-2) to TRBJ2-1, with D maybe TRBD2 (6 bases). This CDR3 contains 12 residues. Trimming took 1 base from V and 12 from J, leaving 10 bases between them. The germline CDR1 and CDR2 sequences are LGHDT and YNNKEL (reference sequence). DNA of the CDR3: TGTGCCAGCAGCCAAGCTCACGGGAGGCAGTTCTTC. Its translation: CASSQAHGRQFF.

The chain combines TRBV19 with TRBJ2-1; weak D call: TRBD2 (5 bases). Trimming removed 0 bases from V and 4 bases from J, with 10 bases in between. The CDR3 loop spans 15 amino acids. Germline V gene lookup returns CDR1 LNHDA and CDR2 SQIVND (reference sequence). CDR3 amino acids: CASSIEGAAYNEQFF. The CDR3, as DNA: TGTGCCAGTAGTATAGAAGGAGCGGCATACAATGAGCAGTTCTTC.

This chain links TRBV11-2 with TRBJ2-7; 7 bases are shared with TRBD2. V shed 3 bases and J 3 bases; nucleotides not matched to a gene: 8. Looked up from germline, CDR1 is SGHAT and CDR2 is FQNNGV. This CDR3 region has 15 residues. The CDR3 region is CASSFLAVPHYEQYF. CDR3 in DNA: TGTGCCAGCAGCTTCCTAGCGGTTCCGCACTACGAGCAGTACTTC.

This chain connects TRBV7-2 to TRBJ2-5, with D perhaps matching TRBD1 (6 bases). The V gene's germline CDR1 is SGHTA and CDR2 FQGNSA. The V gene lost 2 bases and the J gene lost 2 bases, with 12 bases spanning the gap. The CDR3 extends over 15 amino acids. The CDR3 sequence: CASSLYRDVQETQYF. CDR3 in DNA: TGTGCCAGCAGCTTATACAGGGACGTACAAGAGACCCAGTACTTC.

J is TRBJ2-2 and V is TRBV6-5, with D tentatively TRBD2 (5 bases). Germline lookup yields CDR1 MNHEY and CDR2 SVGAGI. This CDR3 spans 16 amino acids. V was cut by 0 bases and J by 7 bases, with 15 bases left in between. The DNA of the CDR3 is TGTGCCAGCAGTTACTCTGTGACTACCCCCTACGGGGAGCTGTTTTTT. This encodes CASSYSVTTPYGELFF.

The CDR3 protein is CASSPPSLGGYGYTF. CDR3 nucleotides: TGTGCCAGCTCACCACCGTCGCTCGGGGGCTATGGCTACACCTTC. The rearrangement links TRBV18 to TRBJ1-2; D is possibly TRBD1 (5 bases). Trimming cost V 0 bases and J 4 bases, with 12 bases left between them. The CDR3 has 15 residues. Germline-derived CDR1 and CDR2 are KGHSH and LQKENI.

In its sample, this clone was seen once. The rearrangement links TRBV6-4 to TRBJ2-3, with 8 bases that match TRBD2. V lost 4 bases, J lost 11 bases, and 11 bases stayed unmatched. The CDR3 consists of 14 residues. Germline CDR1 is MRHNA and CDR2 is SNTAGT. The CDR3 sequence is CASSAGSGNRGQYF. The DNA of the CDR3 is TGTGCCAGCAGTGCAGGTAGCGGGAATCGGGGGCAGTATTTT.

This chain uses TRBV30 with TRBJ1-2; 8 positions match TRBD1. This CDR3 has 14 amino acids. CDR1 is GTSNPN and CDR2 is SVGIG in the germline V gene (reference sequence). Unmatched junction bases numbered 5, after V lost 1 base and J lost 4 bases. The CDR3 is CAWSENRGAYGYTF. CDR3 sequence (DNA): TGTGCCTGGAGTGAAAACAGGGGGGCCTATGGCTACACCTTC.

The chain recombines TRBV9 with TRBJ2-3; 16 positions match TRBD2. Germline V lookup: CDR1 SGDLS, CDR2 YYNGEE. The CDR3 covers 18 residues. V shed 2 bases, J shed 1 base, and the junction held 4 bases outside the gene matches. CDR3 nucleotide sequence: TGTGCCAGCAGCGTGGGACTAGCGGGGGGGCGTGGCACAGATACGCAGTATTTT. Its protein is CASSVGLAGGRGTDTQYF.